This T cell receptor (beta chain) was identified in a study of shared clonotypes between healthy human individuals. TCRdb keeps only in-frame clones here, not all; method: immunoSEQ multiplex PCR. Among roughly 700,000 clones, around 74% were seen once, and the ten largest hold about 1.8%. There are 11 residues in the CDR3. V lost 5 bases to trimming and J lost 5 bases, with 7 bases between them. Germline V gene sequence: CDR1 MNHNS, CDR2 SASEGT. This clone was seen only a few times. Every contributor of samples was a Caucasian grown-up residing in Nashville, Tennessee. Sequencing used memory CD4+ T cells sorted from blood. The subset denotes: CD45RA-negative fraction. The chain joins TRBV6-1 to TRBJ2-7; D gene uncertain. This TCR came from a woman aged 25-40 years in good health. Here the CDR3 DNA reads TGTGCCAGCAGTCAAGGCCACGAGCAGTACTTC. Amino acids: CASSQGHEQYF.